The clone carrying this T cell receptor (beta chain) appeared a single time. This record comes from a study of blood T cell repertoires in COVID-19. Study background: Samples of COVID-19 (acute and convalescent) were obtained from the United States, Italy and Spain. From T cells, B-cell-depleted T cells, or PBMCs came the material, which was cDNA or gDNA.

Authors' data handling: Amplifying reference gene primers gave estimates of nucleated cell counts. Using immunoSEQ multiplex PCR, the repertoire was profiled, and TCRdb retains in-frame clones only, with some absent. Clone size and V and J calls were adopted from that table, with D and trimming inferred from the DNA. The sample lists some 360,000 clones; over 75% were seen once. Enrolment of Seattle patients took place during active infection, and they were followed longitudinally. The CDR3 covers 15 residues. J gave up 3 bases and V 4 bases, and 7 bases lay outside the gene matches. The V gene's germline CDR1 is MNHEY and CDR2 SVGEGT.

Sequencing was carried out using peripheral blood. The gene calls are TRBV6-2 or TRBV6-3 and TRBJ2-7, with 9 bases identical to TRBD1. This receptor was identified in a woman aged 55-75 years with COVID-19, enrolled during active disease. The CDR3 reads CASSSGQGNYYEQYF. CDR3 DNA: TGTGCCAGCAGTTCGGGACAGGGCAACTACTACGAGCAGTACTTC.